The 28 T cell receptor beta chains in this list originate from one sample, sequenced in a study of blood T cell repertoires in COVID-19 (dated by TCRdb to about 2020). The library was prepared using the immunoSEQ multiplex PCR assay. TCRdb's version of the immuneACCESS table is confined to in-frame rearrangements and falls short of the full clone set. An unresolved V gene accounts for under half of the shortfall where checked; the remainder is of unknown origin. In this sample the table shows some 250,000 clones, 80% to 90% of which occur a single time. The ten largest clones take up approximately 9% of the sample. The sequenced sample was PBMCs or T cells enriched from blood (not recorded which). These receptors were taken from a man aged 40-49 years who had recovered from COVID-19.

This clone was seen more than once but under ten times. This chain connects TRBV5-1 to TRBJ1-5, with TRBD1 matching over 7 bases. Per the germline V gene, CDR1 is SGHRS and CDR2 is YFSETQ. V was clipped by 4 bases and J by 5 bases; unmatched bases: 3. The CDR3 length is 13 residues. The chain's CDR3 is CASSRDSDQPQHF. The CDR3 nucleotides read TGCGCCAGCAGCCGGGACAGCGATCAGCCCCAGCATTTT.

The chain uses TRBV6-5 and TRBJ1-1; 8 bases line up with TRBD1. With V trimmed by 8 bases and J by 2 bases, 10 bases remained unmatched. The germline V gene has CDR1 MNHEY and CDR2 SVGAGI. CDR3 size: 15 residues. The CDR3 is CASFDRGKSNTEAFF. CDR3 DNA sequence: TGTGCCAGCTTCGACAGGGGTAAATCAAACACTGAAGCTTTCTTT.

CDR3 in DNA: TGTGCCAGCATATCGTTCCGGGGGGTCCCCAATGAGCAGTTCTTC. Translated, it gives CASISFRGVPNEQFF. The chain employs TRBV6-5 and TRBJ2-1, with 7 bases lining up with TRBD2. V shed 7 bases and J 6 bases; nucleotides not matched to a gene: 12. Germline V gene sequence: CDR1 MNHEY, CDR2 SVGAGI. CDR3 length equals 15 residues.

The chain employs TRBV4-1 and TRBJ1-2; possible D gene TRBD1, 6 bases. CDR1 and CDR2 (germline): MGHRA, YSYEKL. This CDR3 has 11 amino acids. V was pared by 5 bases and J by 10 bases, with 11 bases between. As DNA, the CDR3 is TGCGCCAGCAGCAGACAGGCGAACTACACCTTC. This codes for CASSRQANYTF.

This chain connects TRBV5-1 to TRBJ2-2; 7 bases match TRBD2. Germline V lookup: CDR1 SGHRS, CDR2 YFSETQ. V lost 0 bases to trimming and J lost 0 bases; unmatched junction nucleotides: 2. The CDR3 covers 16 residues. CDR3 region: CASSLAAGANTGELFF. The CDR3 nucleotides are TGCGCCAGCAGCTTGGCTGCGGGAGCGAACACCGGGGAGCTGTTTTTT.

V is TRBV5-1 and J is TRBJ2-1, with a possible D match to TRBD2 (5 bases). The CDR3 is 19 amino acids. V lost 2 bases and J 7 bases, leaving 28 bases between the germline ends. Germline V gene sequence: CDR1 SGHRS, CDR2 YFSETQ. For the CDR3, the DNA is TGCGCCAGCAGCTTCGGGGTATCGGGTGCAGGCACACCGGGGAATGAGCAGTTCTTC. The encoded protein is CASSFGVSGAGTPGNEQFF.

This rearrangement joins TRBV7-9 to TRBJ2-3; TRBD2 aligns across 14 bases. J gave up 4 bases and V 4 bases, and 13 bases lay outside the gene matches. The CDR3 is made up of 19 amino acids. Germline lookup yields CDR1 SEHNR and CDR2 FQNEAQ (reference sequence). The CDR3 region has the DNA TGTGCCAGCAGCTGGGGACTAGCGGGGGTCGGTCATGGAGCAGATACGCAGTATTTT. Translated, it gives CASSWGLAGVGHGADTQYF.

The chain is built from TRBV5-1 and TRBJ2-3; the match to TRBD2 covers 15 bases. J lost 6 bases, V lost 2 bases, and 4 bases had no gene match. CDR3 length: 16 amino acids. Germline V gene data show CDR1 as SGHRS and CDR2 as YFSETQ. The CDR3 nucleotides read TGCGCCAGCAGCTTAGGACTAGCGGGAGGGTCTGATACGCAGTATTTT. Translation gives CASSLGLAGGSDTQYF.

The J gene is TRBJ2-2, the V gene TRBV5-1, with D possibly being TRBD1 (5 bases). V lost 9 bases, J lost 5 bases, and 20 bases lay in between. CDR1 SGHRS and CDR2 YFSETQ come from the germline V gene. CDR3 length equals 15 residues. CDR3 sequence: CATTGSRVGTGELFF. DNA for the CDR3: TGCGCCACCACCGGAAGCAGGGTTGGAACCGGGGAGCTGTTTTTT.

This chain connects TRBV20-1 to TRBJ2-1, with 14 bases aligning to TRBD2. Trimming at V came to 3 bases and at J to 0 bases, leaving 7 bases not matched to a gene. The CDR3 spans 18 residues. Germline V gene lookup returns CDR1 DFQATT and CDR2 SNEGSKA (reference sequence). In DNA form, the CDR3 reads TGCAGTGCTAGTATGGGACTAGCGGGAGTAAGCTCCTACAATGAGCAGTTCTTC. As protein: CSASMGLAGVSSYNEQFF.

The chain recombines TRBV5-1 with TRBJ2-3, with a tentative D call TRBD2 (6 bases). Germline loops: CDR1 SGHRS, CDR2 YFSETQ. Trimming pared 0 bases from V and 3 bases from J, leaving 8 bases between. The CDR3 runs 14 residues. In DNA, the CDR3 is TGCGCCAGCAGCTTGGTGGACTATACAGATACGCAGTATTTT. This translates into CASSLVDYTDTQYF. The complete variable domain, with remaining parts taken from reference TRBV5-1 and TRBJ2-3, reads KAGVTQTPRYLIKTRGQQVTLSCSPISGHRSVSWYQQTPGQGLQFLFEYFSETQRNKGNFPGRFSGRQFSNSRSEMNVSTLELGDSALYLCASSLVDYTDTQYFGPGTRLTVL.

The J gene is TRBJ2-5, the V gene TRBV6-5; 7 bases map to TRBD1. This CDR3 region has 15 residues. Germline CDR1 reads MNHEY; CDR2 reads SVGAGI. The trim removed 6 bases at V and 3 bases at J, leaving 10 bases unmatched. DNA for the CDR3: TGTGCCAGCAGAGACCCGGGACAGACGAAAGAGACCCAGTACTTC. Its protein product is CASRDPGQTKETQYF.

The chain uses TRBV5-1 and TRBJ1-2; possible D gene TRBD1, 5 bases. The CDR3 has 13 residues. Germline lookup yields CDR1 SGHRS and CDR2 YFSETQ. The V gene lost 0 bases and the J gene lost 6 bases, with 9 bases spanning the gap. CDR3 coding DNA: TGCGCCAGCAGCTTGGAAGCAGGGAATGGCTACACCTTC. Its translation: CASSLEAGNGYTF.

V is TRBV19 and J is TRBJ1-1, with a weak D call TRBD1 (5 bases). Germline values: CDR1 LNHDA, CDR2 SQIVND (reference sequence). Trimming stripped 6 bases from V and 6 bases from J, with 17 bases between. The CDR3 contains 14 residues. The DNA of the CDR3 is TGTGCCAGTAGCCTGGAGGGGATGAGAGCTGAAGCTTTCTTT. Protein sequence: CASSLEGMRAEAFF.

The chain employs TRBV28 and TRBJ2-1; 8 bases agree with TRBD2. The germline CDR1 and CDR2 sequences are MDHEN and SYDVKM. Germline trimming cut 6 bases from V and 1 base from J; bases unmatched to any gene: 8. This CDR3 has 16 residues. CDR3 in amino acids: CASSLSGRLSYNEQFF. The CDR3 DNA follows: TGTGCCAGCAGCTTGAGCGGGAGACTATCCTACAATGAGCAGTTCTTC.

This chain uses TRBV5-1 with TRBJ1-2, with TRBD1 identical over 12 bases. CDR1 is SGHRS, CDR2 YFSETQ, per germline. The CDR3 runs 16 residues. Unmatched junction bases numbered 10, after V lost 4 bases and J lost 6 bases. CDR3 sequence (DNA): TGCGCCAGCAGCCGCGACCCCGGGACAGGGGGCGATGGCTACACCTTC. This gives the protein CASSRDPGTGGDGYTF.

The chain recombines TRBV29-1 with TRBJ1-5; a possible D gene is TRBD1 (6 bases). The CDR3 has 16 amino acids. V was trimmed by 4 bases and J by 2 bases, leaving 18 bases between them. Germline CDR1 is SQVTM and CDR2 is ANQGSEA. CDR3 sequence (DNA): TGCAGCGTTGGGTTGGGGGGGCAGGAAGGCAATCAGCCCCAGCATTTT. It translates to CSVGLGGQEGNQPQHF. The full variable domain, in which reference TRBV29-1 and TRBJ1-5 provide the parts outside the CDR3, is SAVISQKPSRDICQRGTSLTIQCQVDSQVTMMFWYRQQPGQSLTLIATANQGSEATYESGFVIDKFPISRPNLTFSTLTVSNMSPEDSSIYLCSVGLGGQEGNQPQHFGDGTRLSIL.

The table lists this clone with a few counts. This chain joins TRBV27 and TRBJ2-2, with TRBD2 matching 10 bases. CDR3 length equals 15 residues. In germline, CDR1 is MNHEY, CDR2 SMNVEV (reference sequence). Losses at the gene ends were 4 bases for V and 5 bases for J; bases not matched to a gene: 4. DNA of the CDR3: TGTGCCAGCAGTTCGCCGGGACTAGCGACCGGGGAGCTGTTTTTT. Its translation is CASSSPGLATGELFF.

V gene TRBV6-4 combines with J gene TRBJ2-2; 9 nucleotides line up with TRBD2. V dropped 4 bases and J dropped 3; count of bases not matched to a gene: 0. Germline-derived CDR1 and CDR2 are MRHNA and SNTAGT. This CDR3 comprises 14 residues. CDR3 loop: CASSVAGDTGELFF. CDR3 coding DNA: TGTGCCAGCAGTGTAGCGGGAGACACCGGGGAGCTGTTTTTT.

The J gene is TRBJ1-4, the V gene TRBV19; 8 bases line up with TRBD1. Germline V gene lookup returns CDR1 LNHDA and CDR2 SQIVND (reference sequence). The trim removed 6 bases at V and 0 bases at J, leaving 6 bases unmatched. The length of the CDR3 is 16 residues. In DNA, the CDR3 is TGTGCCAGTAGCCGGACAGGGTCGGCAACTAATGAAAAACTGTTTTTT. As protein: CASSRTGSATNEKLFF.

V gene TRBV7-8 combines with J gene TRBJ1-2; the D gene is possibly TRBD1 (5 bases). The V end was cut by 5 bases, the J end by 4 bases, with 11 bases between. This CDR3 spans 13 amino acids. Germline CDR1 is SGHVS and CDR2 is FQNEAQ. CDR3: CASSDTQVYGYTF. CDR3 nucleotides: TGTGCCAGCAGCGATACACAGGTCTATGGCTACACCTTC.

This clone was picked up a small number of times. The rearrangement uses TRBV11-2 and TRBJ2-5, with 14 bases that match TRBD2. The ends lost 0 bases at V and 6 bases at J; junction bases unmatched: 12. Germline V gives CDR1 SGHAT, CDR2 FQNNGV. There are 19 residues in the CDR3. CDR3 amino acids: CASSLDSMGLAGVRKTQYF. CDR3 nucleotide sequence: TGTGCCAGCAGCTTAGATTCTATGGGACTAGCGGGAGTTCGGAAGACCCAGTACTTC. Variable domain in full (rest from reference TRBV11-2 and TRBJ2-5): EAGVAQSPRYKIIEKRQSVAFWCNPISGHATLYWYQQILGQGPKLLIQFQNNGVVDDSQLPKDRFSAERLKGVDSTLKIQPAKLEDSAVYLCASSLDSMGLAGVRKTQYFGPGTRLLVL.

This clone occurred a few times. V usage is TRBV6-2 or TRBV6-3 and J usage is TRBJ1-2, with 7 bases fitting TRBD1. The ends lost 3 bases at V and 2 bases at J; junction bases unmatched: 21. The CDR3 contains 20 residues. Germline V gene lookup returns CDR1 MNHEY and CDR2 SVGEGT. The CDR3 nucleotides are TGTGCCAGCAGTTATACCACCAGACCCGTGCCCGGGACAGAAAACTATGGCTACACCTTC. Translated, it gives CASSYTTRPVPGTENYGYTF.

The CDR3 DNA is TGTGCCAGCAGCCAAGACCCGGGACAGGGTAGGAATGAGCAGTTCTTC. Amino acid sequence: CASSQDPGQGRNEQFF. The chain is built from TRBV3-1 (or the pseudogene TRBV3-2) and TRBJ2-1, with TRBD1 matching 9 bases. The V gene's germline CDR1 is LGHDT and CDR2 YNNKEL (reference sequence). V gave up 0 bases and J gave up 7 bases; unmatched junction bases: 7. This CDR3 has 16 residues.

J is TRBJ2-1 and V is TRBV28, with 12 nucleotides matching TRBD2. Germline loops: CDR1 MDHEN, CDR2 SYDVKM. This CDR3 is built from 19 residues. Unmatched junction bases numbered 19, after V lost 6 bases and J lost 7 bases. As DNA, the CDR3 is TGTGCCAGCAGAATCCGACTAGCGGGAGTTCGGGGGGCGTGGAATGAGCAGTTCTTC. Translated: CASRIRLAGVRGAWNEQFF.

This rearrangement joins TRBV7-6 to TRBJ2-7, with TRBD1 as a possible D gene (5 bases). The CDR3 is 15 amino acids. V lost 1 base, J lost 4 bases, and 14 bases lay in between. Germline CDR1 SGHVS, CDR2 FNYEAQ. The CDR3: CASSLDGAGLYEQYF. Written as DNA, the CDR3 is TGTGCCAGCAGCTTAGATGGGGCAGGGCTTTACGAGCAGTACTTC.

The chain combines TRBV5-1 with TRBJ1-1; TRBD1 matches at 8 bases. This CDR3 comprises 16 residues. The V segment lost 4 bases and the J segment 2 bases; nucleotides outside the gene matches: 10. The germline V gene encodes CDR1 SGHRS and CDR2 YFSETQ. The CDR3 reads CASSPDRGRPNTEAFF. For the CDR3, the DNA is TGCGCCAGCAGCCCCGACAGGGGCCGCCCTAACACTGAAGCTTTCTTT.

This chain connects TRBV4-1 to TRBJ2-7, with 9 bases matching TRBD1. Trimming removed 2 bases from V and 4 bases from J; junction bases left unmatched: 9. Germline loops: CDR1 MGHRA, CDR2 YSYEKL. The CDR3 spans 16 residues. CDR3 bases: TGCGCCAGCAGCCAAACCCCCGGGACAGGGCTGTACGAGCAGTACTTC. Translation gives CASSQTPGTGLYEQYF.